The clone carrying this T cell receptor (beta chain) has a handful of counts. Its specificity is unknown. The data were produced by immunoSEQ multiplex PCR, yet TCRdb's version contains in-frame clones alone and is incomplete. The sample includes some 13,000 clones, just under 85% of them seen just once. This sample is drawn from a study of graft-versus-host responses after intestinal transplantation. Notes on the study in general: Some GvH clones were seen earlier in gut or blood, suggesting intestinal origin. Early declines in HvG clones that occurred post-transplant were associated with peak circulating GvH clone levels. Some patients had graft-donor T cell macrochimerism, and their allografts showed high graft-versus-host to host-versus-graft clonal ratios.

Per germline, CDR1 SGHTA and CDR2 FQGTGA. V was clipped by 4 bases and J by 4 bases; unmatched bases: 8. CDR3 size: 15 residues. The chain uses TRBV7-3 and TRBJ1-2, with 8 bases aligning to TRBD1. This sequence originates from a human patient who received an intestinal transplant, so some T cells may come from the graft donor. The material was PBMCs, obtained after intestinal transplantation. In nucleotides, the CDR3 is TGTGCCAGCAGCTCTCAGGGGGCGCGGTCCTATGGCTACACCTTC. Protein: CASSSQGARSYGYTF.